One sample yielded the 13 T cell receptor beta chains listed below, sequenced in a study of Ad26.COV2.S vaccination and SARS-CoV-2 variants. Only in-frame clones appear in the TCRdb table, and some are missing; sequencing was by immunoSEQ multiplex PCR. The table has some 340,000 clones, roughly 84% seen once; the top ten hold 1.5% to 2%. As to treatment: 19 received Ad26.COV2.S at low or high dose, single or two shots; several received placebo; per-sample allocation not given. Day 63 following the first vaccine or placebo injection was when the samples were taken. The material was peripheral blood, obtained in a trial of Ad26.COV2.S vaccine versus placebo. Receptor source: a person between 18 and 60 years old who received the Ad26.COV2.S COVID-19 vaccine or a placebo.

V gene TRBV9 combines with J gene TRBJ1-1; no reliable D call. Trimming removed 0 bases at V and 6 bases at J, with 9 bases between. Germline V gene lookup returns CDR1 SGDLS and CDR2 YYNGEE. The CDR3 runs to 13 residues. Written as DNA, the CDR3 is TGTGCCAGCAGCGTAGTGGCATACTCTGAAGCTTTCTTT. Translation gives CASSVVAYSEAFF.

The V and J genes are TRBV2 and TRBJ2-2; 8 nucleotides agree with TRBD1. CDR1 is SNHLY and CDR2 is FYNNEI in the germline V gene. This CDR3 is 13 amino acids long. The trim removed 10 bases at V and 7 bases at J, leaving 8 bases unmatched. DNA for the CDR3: TGTGCCACCACAGGGGGTCGGAACGGGGAGCTGTTTTTT. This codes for CATTGGRNGELFF.

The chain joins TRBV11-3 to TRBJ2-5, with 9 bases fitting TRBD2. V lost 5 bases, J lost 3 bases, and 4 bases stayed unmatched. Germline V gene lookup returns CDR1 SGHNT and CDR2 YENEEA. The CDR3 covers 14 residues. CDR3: CASSPSGAKETQYF. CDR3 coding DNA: TGTGCCAGCAGCCCTAGCGGGGCGAAAGAGACCCAGTACTTC. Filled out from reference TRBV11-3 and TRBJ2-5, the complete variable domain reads EAGVVQSPRYKIIEKKQPVAFWCNPISGHNTLYWYLQNLGQGPELLIRYENEEAVDDSQLPKDRFSAERLKGVDSTLKIQPAELGDSAVYLCASSPSGAKETQYFGPGTRLLVL.

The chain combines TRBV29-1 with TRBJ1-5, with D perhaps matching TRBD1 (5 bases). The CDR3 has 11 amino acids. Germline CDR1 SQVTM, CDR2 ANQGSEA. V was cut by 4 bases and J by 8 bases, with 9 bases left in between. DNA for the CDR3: TGCAGCGTTGTAACAGGAGAGCCCCAGCATTTT. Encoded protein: CSVVTGEPQHF.

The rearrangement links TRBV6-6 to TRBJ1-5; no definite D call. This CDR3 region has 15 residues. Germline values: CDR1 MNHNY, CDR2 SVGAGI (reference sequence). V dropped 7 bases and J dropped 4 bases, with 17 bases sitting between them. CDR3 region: CASKEGLGRNQPQHF. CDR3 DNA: TGTGCCAGCAAAGAGGGCCTAGGGCGAAATCAGCCCCAGCATTTT.

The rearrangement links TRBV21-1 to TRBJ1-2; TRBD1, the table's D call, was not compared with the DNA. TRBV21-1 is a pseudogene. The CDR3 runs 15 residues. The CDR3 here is CASSGADSSYYGYTF. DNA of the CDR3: TGTGCCAGCAGCGGAGCGGACAGCTCTTACTATGGCTACACCTTC.

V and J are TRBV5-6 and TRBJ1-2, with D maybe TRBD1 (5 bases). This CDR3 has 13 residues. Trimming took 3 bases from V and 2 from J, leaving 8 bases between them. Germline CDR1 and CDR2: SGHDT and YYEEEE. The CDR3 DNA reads TGTGCCAGCAGCTCGACAGTAAACTATGGCTACACCTTC. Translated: CASSSTVNYGYTF.

The CDR3 DNA reads as TGTGCCAGCAGCCAAGTGGGGGGCGGAGCGCAGCAGTTCTTC. It codes for CASSQVGGGAQQFF. The chain links TRBV3-1 (or the pseudogene TRBV3-2) to TRBJ2-1; the D call may be TRBD1 or TRBD2 (6 bases each). Per the germline V gene, CDR1 is LGHDT and CDR2 is YNNKEL (reference sequence). The CDR3 has 14 amino acids. V lost 1 base and J 11 bases, leaving 15 bases between the germline ends.

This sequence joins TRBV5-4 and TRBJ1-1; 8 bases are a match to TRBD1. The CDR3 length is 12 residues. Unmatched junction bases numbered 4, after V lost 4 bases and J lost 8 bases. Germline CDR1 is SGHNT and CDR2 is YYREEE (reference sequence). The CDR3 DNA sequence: TGTGCCAGCAGCCCCCGGGACAGGGAAGCTTTCTTT. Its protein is CASSPRDREAFF.

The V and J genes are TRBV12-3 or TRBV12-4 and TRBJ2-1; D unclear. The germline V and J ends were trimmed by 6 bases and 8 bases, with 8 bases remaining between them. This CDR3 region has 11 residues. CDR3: CASSPMDEQFF. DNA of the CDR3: TGTGCCAGCAGCCCTATGGATGAGCAGTTCTTC.

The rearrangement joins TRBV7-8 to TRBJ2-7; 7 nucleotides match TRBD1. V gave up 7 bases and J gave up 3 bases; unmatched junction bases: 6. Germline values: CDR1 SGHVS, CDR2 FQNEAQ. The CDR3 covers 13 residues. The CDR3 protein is CASTEGQDYEQYF. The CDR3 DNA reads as TGTGCCAGCACTGAAGGACAGGACTACGAGCAGTACTTC.

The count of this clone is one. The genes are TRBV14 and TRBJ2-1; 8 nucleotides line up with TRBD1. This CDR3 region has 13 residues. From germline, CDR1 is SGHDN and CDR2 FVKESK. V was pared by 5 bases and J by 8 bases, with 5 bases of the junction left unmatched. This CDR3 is CASSSRTGHEQFF. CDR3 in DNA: TGTGCCAGCAGCTCGAGGACAGGGCATGAGCAGTTCTTC.

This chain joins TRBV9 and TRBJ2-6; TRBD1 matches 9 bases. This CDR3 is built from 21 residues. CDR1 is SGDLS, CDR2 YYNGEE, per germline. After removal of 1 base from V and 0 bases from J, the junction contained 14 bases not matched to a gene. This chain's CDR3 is CASSVNPGQGWRPSGANVLTF. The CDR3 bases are TGTGCCAGCAGCGTAAATCCCGGACAGGGGTGGAGGCCCTCTGGGGCCAACGTCCTGACTTTC.